The entry that follows covers one T cell receptor (beta chain) sequence. There are 13 residues in the CDR3. Germline V gives CDR1 MNHEY, CDR2 SVGAGI. Trimming shortened V by 3 bases and J by 1 base, and 6 bases separated the two germline ends. Original data processing: Reference gene primer amplification yielded estimated nucleated cell counts. Sequencing used immunoSEQ multiplex PCR; TCRdb keeps in-frame clones, though not all of them. The V and J calls and the clone size are those of that table, but D and trimming were determined from the DNA. The sample has roughly 70,000 clones, approximately 80% seen once. The data were taken from a study of blood T cell repertoires in COVID-19. Study-wide background: Sites in the United States, Italy and Spain provided acute and convalescent COVID-19 samples. Nucleic acid was either cDNA or gDNA, and it came from T cells, B-cell-depleted T cells, or PBMCs.

The chain has TRBV6-5 and TRBJ1-1; the D is unclear. The origin of this receptor is a woman aged 55-69 years with acute or convalescent COVID-19. The sequencing sample was made of peripheral blood. CDR3 residues: CASSYRGNTEAFF. The CDR3 nucleotides are TGTGCCAGCAGTTATCGGGGGAACACTGAAGCTTTCTTT.